Listed here are 9 T cell receptor beta chains from one sample, sequenced in a study of T cell repertoires in ileal Crohn's disease. TCRdb keeps only in-frame clones here, not all; method: immunoSEQ multiplex PCR. The table includes tens of thousands of clones, approximately 78% detected once. The specimen was ileal tissue. Source of these receptors: an adult with Crohn's disease.

This clone appeared a single time. The rearrangement links TRBV7-9 to TRBJ2-3; D might be TRBD1 (6 bases). With 5 bases removed from V and 1 base from J, the gap between germline ends came to 13 bases. This CDR3 has 15 residues. In germline, CDR1 is SEHNR, CDR2 FQNEAQ (reference sequence). The CDR3 reads CASSAAQGGTDTQYF. CDR3 sequence (DNA): TGTGCCAGCAGCGCCGCACAGGGAGGCACAGATACGCAGTATTTT.

The V and J genes are TRBV6-7 and TRBJ2-5; the D gene is possibly TRBD1 (6 bases). Judging by the DNA end, TRBJ2-7 fits better; the J call may be wrong. TRBV6-7 is designated an ORF whose function remains uncertain. This CDR3 is 14 amino acids long. The CDR3 spells CASSWQGSGYEQYF. The CDR3 DNA sequence: TGTGCCAGCAGTTGGCAGGGGTCGGGATACGAGCAGTACTTC.

The chain recombines TRBV9 with TRBJ2-3; D is possibly TRBD2 (6 bases). CDR1 is SGDLS, CDR2 YYNGEE, per germline. V lost 0 bases and J 3 bases, leaving 11 bases between the germline ends. This CDR3 contains 15 residues. The CDR3 DNA is TGTGCCAGCAGCGTAGAGGGAGGAGTGACAGATACGCAGTATTTT. Its translation: CASSVEGGVTDTQYF.

This clone turned up a few times. V is TRBV6-1 and J is TRBJ2-7, with 9 bases matching TRBD1. The germline V gene has CDR1 MNHNS and CDR2 SASEGT. The ends lost 1 base at V and 5 bases at J; junction bases unmatched: 6. The CDR3 spans 15 residues. CDR3: CASSEEGTGFHEQYF. CDR3 DNA: TGTGCCAGCAGTGAAGAGGGGACAGGGTTCCACGAGCAGTACTTC.

The chain carries TRBV5-1 and TRBJ2-1; TRBD2 matches at 8 bases. The CDR3 has 16 amino acids. The germline gives CDR1 SGHRS, CDR2 YFSETQ. Losses at the gene ends were 5 bases for V and 0 bases for J; bases not matched to a gene: 7. In DNA form, the CDR3 reads TGCGCCAGCAGTGGCGGCGGGGGGACCTCCTACAATGAGCAGTTCTTC. It translates to CASSGGGGTSYNEQFF.

This sequence joins TRBV7-2 and TRBJ1-4; no definite D call. The CDR3 is 15 residues long. V was trimmed by 4 bases and J by 3 bases, leaving 12 bases between them. Looked up from germline, CDR1 is SGHTA and CDR2 is FQGNSA. CDR3 nucleotides: TGTGCCAGCAGCTCTAACGCGGGATCTAATGAAAAACTGTTTTTT. Amino acid sequence: CASSSNAGSNEKLFF.

This sequence joins TRBV5-1 and TRBJ1-6; TRBD1 matches at 7 bases. The CDR3 runs to 15 residues. The V gene's germline CDR1 is SGHRS and CDR2 YFSETQ. V gave up 4 bases and J gave up 7 bases; unmatched junction bases: 8. CDR3: CASSPLGQLNSPLHF. The CDR3 nucleotides read TGCGCCAGCAGCCCCCTGGGACAGTTAAATTCACCCCTCCACTTT. The variable domain in full, with the rest retrieved from reference TRBV5-1 and TRBJ1-6, is KAGVTQTPRYLIKTRGQQVTLSCSPISGHRSVSWYQQTPGQGLQFLFEYFSETQRNKGNFPGRFSGRQFSNSRSEMNVSTLELGDSALYLCASSPLGQLNSPLHFGNGTRLTVT.

Points on this clone: This specimen includes other DNA sequences encoding the same CDR3. The rearrangement links TRBV5-6 to TRBJ1-1; unclear D gene. CDR3 length: 14 amino acids. Trimming stripped 0 bases from V and 0 bases from J, with 6 bases between. Germline CDR1 SGHDT, CDR2 YYEEEE. CDR3 region: CASSLGRLNTEAFF. In DNA form, the CDR3 reads TGTGCCAGCAGCTTGGGGCGGTTGAACACTGAAGCTTTCTTT.

This chain uses TRBV11-2 with TRBJ1-5; D call uncertain. CDR3 length: 15 amino acids. V lost 0 bases to trimming and J lost 1 base, with 7 bases between them. CDR1 and CDR2 from the germline V gene are SGHAT and FQNNGV. CDR3 sequence reads: CASSLDRMSNQPQHF. The CDR3 DNA reads TGTGCCAGCAGCTTAGACCGTATGAGCAATCAGCCCCAGCATTTT.